Reported below is one T cell receptor (beta chain). Per the study methods: Reference gene primers were amplified, and this amplification served to estimate nucleated cell counts. Using immunoSEQ multiplex PCR, the repertoire was profiled, and TCRdb retains in-frame clones only, with some absent. The V and J calls and the clone size are those of that table, but D and trimming were determined from the DNA. The sample yields roughly 250,000 clones, 70% to 90% seen once. These data come from a study of blood T cell repertoires in COVID-19. Study-wide background: Acute-phase and convalescent COVID-19 samples originated in the United States, Italy and Spain.

The germline CDR1 and CDR2 sequences are SGHTA and FQGNSA. The CDR3 consists of 18 residues. After removal of 4 bases from V and 0 bases from J, the junction contained 11 bases not matched to a gene. The clonotype originates from a middle-aged woman who had recovered from COVID-19. The chain joins TRBV7-2 to TRBJ2-1; 8 nucleotides align to TRBD2. Source material: peripheral blood. CDR3 region: CASSSAVSGGGSYNEQFF. In nucleotides, the CDR3 is TGTGCCAGCAGCTCGGCCGTCAGCGGGGGAGGCTCCTACAATGAGCAGTTCTTC.